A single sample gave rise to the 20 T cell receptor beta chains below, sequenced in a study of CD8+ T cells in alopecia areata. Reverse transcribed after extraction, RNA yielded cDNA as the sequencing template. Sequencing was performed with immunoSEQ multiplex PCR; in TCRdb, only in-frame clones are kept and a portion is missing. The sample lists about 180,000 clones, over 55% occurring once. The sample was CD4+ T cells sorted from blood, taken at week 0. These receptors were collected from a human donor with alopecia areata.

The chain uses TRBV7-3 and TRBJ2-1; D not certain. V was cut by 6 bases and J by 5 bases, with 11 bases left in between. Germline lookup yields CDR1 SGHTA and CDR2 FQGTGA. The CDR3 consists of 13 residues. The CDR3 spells CASSKDLDNEQFF. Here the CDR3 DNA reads TGTGCCAGCAGTAAGGACCTGGACAATGAGCAGTTCTTC.

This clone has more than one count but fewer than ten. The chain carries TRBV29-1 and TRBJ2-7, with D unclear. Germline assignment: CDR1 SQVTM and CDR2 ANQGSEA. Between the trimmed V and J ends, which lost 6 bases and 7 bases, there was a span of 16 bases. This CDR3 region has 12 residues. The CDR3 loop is CSVRVGLREQYF. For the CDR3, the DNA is TGCAGCGTACGAGTGGGGTTGCGGGAGCAGTACTTC.

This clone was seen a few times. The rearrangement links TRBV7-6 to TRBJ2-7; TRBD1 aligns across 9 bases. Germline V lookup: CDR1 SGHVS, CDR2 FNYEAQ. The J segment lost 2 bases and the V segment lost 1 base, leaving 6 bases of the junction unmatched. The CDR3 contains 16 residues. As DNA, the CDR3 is TGTGCCAGCAGCTTAGGGGACAGGGATTACCCCTACGAGCAGTACTTC. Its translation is CASSLGDRDYPYEQYF. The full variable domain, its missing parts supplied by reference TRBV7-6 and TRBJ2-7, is GAGVSQSPRYKVTKRGQDVALRCDPISGHVSLYWYRQALGQGPEFLTYFNYEAQQDKSGLPNDRFSAERPEGSISTLTIQRTEQRDSAMYRCASSLGDRDYPYEQYFGPGTRLTVT.

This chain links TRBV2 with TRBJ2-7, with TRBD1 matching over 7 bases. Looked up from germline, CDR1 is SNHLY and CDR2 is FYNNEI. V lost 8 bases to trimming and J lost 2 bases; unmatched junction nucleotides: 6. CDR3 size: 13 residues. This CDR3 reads CASGRTGTYEQYF. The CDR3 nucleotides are TGTGCCAGCGGCAGGACAGGTACCTACGAGCAGTACTTC.

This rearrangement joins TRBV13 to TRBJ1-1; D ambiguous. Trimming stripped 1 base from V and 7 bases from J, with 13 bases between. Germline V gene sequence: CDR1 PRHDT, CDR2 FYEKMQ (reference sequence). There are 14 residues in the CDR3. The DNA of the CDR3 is TGTGCCAGCAGCTTAGTCCGAAGCGGACGTGAAGCTTTCTTT. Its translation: CASSLVRSGREAFF.

The CDR3 nucleotides are TGTGCCAGCAGTTTGATATCCTACGAGCAGTACTTC. Amino acid sequence: CASSLISYEQYF. The chain joins TRBV6-1 to TRBJ2-7; no firm D call. In germline, CDR1 is MNHNS, CDR2 SASEGT. The CDR3 is made up of 12 amino acids. Trimming removed 5 bases at V and 1 base at J, with 6 bases between.

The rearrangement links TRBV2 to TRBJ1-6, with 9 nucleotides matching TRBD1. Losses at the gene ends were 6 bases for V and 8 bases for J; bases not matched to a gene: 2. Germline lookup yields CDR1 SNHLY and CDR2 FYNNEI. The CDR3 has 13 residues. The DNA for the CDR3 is TGTGCCAGCAGAGGACAGGGGTATTCACCCCTCCACTTT. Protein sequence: CASRGQGYSPLHF.

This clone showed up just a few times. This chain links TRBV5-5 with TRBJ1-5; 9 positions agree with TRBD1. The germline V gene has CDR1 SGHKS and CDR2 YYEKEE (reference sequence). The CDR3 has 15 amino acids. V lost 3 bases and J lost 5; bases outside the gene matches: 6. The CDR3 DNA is TGTGCCAGCAGCTCAGGGACAGGGAGGTATCAGCCCCAGCATTTT. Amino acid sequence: CASSSGTGRYQPQHF. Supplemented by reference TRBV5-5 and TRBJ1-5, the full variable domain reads DAGVTQSPTHLIKTRGQQVTLRCSPISGHKSVSWYQQVLGQGPQFIFQYYEKEERGRGNFPDRFSARQFPNYSSELNVNALLLGDSALYLCASSSGTGRYQPQHFGDGTRLSIL.

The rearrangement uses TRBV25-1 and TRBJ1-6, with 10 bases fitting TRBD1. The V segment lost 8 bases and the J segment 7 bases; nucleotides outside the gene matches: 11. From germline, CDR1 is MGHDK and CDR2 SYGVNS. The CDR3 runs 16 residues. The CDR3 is CASQSPPGQGNSPLHF. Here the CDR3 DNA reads TGTGCCAGCCAATCCCCGCCGGGACAGGGGAATTCACCCCTCCACTTT.

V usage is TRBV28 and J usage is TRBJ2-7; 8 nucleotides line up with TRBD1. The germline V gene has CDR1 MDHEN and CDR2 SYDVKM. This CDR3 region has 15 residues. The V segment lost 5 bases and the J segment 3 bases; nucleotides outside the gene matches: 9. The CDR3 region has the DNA TGTGCCAGCAGTCCTCTTAGAGACAGGGGCTACGAGCAGTACTTC. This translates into CASSPLRDRGYEQYF. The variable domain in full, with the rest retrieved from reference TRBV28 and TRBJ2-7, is DVKVTQSSRYLVKRTGEKVFLECVQDMDHENMFWYRQDPGLGLRLIYFSYDVKMKEKGDIPEGYSVSREKKERFSLILESASTNQTSMYLCASSPLRDRGYEQYFGPGTRLTVT.

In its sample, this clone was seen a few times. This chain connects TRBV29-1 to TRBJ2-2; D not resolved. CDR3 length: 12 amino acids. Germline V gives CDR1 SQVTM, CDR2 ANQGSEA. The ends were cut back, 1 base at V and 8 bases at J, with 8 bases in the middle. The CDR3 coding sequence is TGCAGCGTTGAAGTTGGGTCAGGGGAGCTGTTTTTT. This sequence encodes CSVEVGSGELFF.

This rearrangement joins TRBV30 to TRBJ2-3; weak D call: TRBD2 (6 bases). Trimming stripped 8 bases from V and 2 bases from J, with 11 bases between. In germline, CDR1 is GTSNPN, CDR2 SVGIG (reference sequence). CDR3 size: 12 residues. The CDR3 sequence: CAGGPFTDTQYF. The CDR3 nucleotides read TGTGCCGGAGGGCCGTTCACAGATACGCAGTATTTT.

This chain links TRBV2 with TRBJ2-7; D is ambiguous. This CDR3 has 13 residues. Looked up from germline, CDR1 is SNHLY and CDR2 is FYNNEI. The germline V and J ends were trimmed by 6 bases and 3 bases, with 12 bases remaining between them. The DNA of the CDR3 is TGTGCCAGCAGAACTGGACGGAACTACGAGCAGTACTTC. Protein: CASRTGRNYEQYF.

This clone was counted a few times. Here the CDR3 DNA reads TGTGCCAGCAAGGGGACACAGGCTGAAGCTTTCTTT. Translation gives CASKGTQAEAFF. This sequence joins TRBV19 and TRBJ1-1; D may be TRBD1 (6 bases). Germline V gene sequence: CDR1 LNHDA, CDR2 SQIVND (reference sequence). The CDR3 is 12 amino acids. Trimming pared 9 bases from V and 6 bases from J, leaving 14 bases between.

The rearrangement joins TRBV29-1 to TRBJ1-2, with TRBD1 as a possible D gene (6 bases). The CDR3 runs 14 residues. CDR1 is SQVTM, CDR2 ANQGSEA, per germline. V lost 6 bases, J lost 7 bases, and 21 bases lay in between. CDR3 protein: CSVDGGPQSGGYTF. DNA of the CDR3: TGCAGCGTGGACGGGGGCCCCCAATCTGGTGGCTACACCTTC.

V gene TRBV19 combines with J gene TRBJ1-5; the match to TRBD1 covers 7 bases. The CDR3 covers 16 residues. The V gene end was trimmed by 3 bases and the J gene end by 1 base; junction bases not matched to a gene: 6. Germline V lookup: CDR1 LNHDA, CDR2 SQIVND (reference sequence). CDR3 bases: TGTGCCAGTAGTATGCTCCAGGGACAGAGCAATCAGCCCCAGCATTTT. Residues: CASSMLQGQSNQPQHF.

CDR3 DNA sequence: TGTGCCTTCAATGGTCGGTTGGGGGCAGATACGCAGTATTTT. This gives the protein CAFNGRLGADTQYF. V usage is TRBV30 and J usage is TRBJ2-3, with D perhaps matching TRBD1 or TRBD2 (5 bases each). Trimming shortened V by 7 bases and J by 4 bases, and 18 bases separated the two germline ends. Germline V gene sequence: CDR1 GTSNPN, CDR2 SVGIG (reference sequence). This CDR3 contains 14 residues. Combining the CDR3 with reference TRBV30 and TRBJ2-3 gives the whole variable domain SQTIHQWPATLVQPVGSPLSLECTVEGTSNPNLYWYRQAAGRGLQLLFYSVGIGQISSEVPQNLSASRPQDRQFILSSKKLLLSDSGFYLCAFNGRLGADTQYFGPGTRLTVL.

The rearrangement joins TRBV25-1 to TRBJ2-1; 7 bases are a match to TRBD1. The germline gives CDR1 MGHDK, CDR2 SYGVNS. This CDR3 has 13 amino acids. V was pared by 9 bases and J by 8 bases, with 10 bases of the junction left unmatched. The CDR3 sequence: CASTTGIKDEQFF. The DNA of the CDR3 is TGTGCCAGTACGACAGGGATTAAGGATGAGCAGTTCTTC.

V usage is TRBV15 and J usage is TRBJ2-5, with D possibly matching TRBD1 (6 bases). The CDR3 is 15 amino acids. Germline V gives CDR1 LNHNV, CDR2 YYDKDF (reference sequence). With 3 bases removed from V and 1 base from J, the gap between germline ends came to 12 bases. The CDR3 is CATSRGDTFQETQYF. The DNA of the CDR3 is TGTGCCACCAGCAGGGGGGACACCTTCCAAGAGACCCAGTACTTC.

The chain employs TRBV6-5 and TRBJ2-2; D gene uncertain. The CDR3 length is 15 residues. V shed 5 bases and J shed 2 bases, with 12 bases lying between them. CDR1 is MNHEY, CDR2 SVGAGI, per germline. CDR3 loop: CASSHRPINTGELFF. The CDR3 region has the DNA TGTGCCAGCAGTCATCGACCGATTAACACCGGGGAGCTGTTTTTT.